This T cell receptor beta chain was identified during a study of T cell repertoires in cytomegalovirus infection. Turning to the study itself: Used in the study were CMV epitopes, some recently identified and HLA-C-restricted, others well-studied and HLA-B-restricted. Through public TCR beta signatures, both CMV infection and matching HLA type were indicated.

This clonotype came up a few times. Its antigen remains unidentified. Whole-study findings and limits: Identification of carriers of CMV plus the relevant HLA was performed using cumulative public TCR beta family frequency. CMV-specific TCR beta clonotypes restricted by HLA-C were the ones dominating the ex vivo response.

TCRdb re-derived calls from the reads in MiXCR, one entry per CDR3 protein. The table records approximately 1,000,000 distinct CDR3 sequences, around 32% of them present only once. This CDR3 has 12 amino acids. V shed 4 bases, J shed 7 bases, and the junction held 4 bases outside the gene matches. CDR1 and CDR2 from the germline V gene are SGHDT and YYEEEE. The sample consisted of cultured CD8+ T cells from PBMCs, taken from culture after CMV antigen stimulation. The sequence was collected from a human donor in good health (CMV status not recorded). Some clones in this sample may be carry-over from other donors' samples. The rearrangement uses TRBV5-6 and TRBJ2-7; 8 positions match TRBD1. CDR3 in DNA: TGTGCCAGCAGCCAGGGGGCTTGGGAGCAGTACTTC. Translated, it gives CASSQGAWEQYF.